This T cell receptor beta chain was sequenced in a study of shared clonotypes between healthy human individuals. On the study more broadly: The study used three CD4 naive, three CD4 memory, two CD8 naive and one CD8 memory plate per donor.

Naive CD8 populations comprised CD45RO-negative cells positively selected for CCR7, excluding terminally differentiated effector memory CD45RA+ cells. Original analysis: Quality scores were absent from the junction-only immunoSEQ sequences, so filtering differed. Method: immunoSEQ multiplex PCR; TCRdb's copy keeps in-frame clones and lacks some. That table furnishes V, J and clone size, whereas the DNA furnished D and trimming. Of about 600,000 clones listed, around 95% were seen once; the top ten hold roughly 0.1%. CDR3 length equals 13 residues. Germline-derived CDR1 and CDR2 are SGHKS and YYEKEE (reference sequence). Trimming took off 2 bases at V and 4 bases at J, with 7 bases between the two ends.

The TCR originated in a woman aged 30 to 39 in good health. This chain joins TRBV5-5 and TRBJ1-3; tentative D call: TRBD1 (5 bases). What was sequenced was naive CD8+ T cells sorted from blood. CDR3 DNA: TGTGCCAGCAGCTTTGACAGCGGAAACACCATATATTTT. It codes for CASSFDSGNTIYF. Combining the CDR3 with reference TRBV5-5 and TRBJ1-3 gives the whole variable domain DAGVTQSPTHLIKTRGQQVTLRCSPISGHKSVSWYQQVLGQGPQFIFQYYEKEERGRGNFPDRFSARQFPNYSSELNVNALLLGDSALYLCASSFDSGNTIYFGEGSWLTVV.